This passage covers 10 T cell receptor beta chains from one sample sequenced in a study of CD4 and CD8 cells across lung adenocarcinoma regions. TCRdb used MiXCR to reprocess the PCR reads, holding one entry per CDR3 protein. The repertoire consists of fewer than 30,000 distinct CDR3 sequences, with 50% occurring once and the leading ten covering around 50%. The sample was CD8+ T cells from the center of a lung tumor. The receptor set was obtained from a male donor with lung adenocarcinoma. The CD4 and CD8 labels of this study may be unreliable.

Many counts were recorded for this clonotype. A much larger clone lies one base from this, so it may be a read error. J is TRBJ2-1 and V is TRBV6-5; TRBD2 matches at 10 bases. The end of the DNA aligns better with TRBJ2-7, so the J call may be wrong. The V gene's germline CDR1 is MNHEY and CDR2 SVGAGI. The CDR3 is 15 amino acids. CDR3 residues: CASSYRTSGFHEQYF. For the CDR3, the DNA is TGTGCCAGCAGTTACAGGACTAGCGGATTTCATGAGCAGTACTTC.

The rearrangement links TRBV6-1 to TRBJ2-3; possible D gene TRBD1, 6 bases. TRBJ2-7 matches the DNA end more closely, so the J call is doubtful. The CDR3 contains 16 residues. CDR1 is MNHNS, CDR2 SASEGT, per germline. CDR3 amino acids: CASSEAGPGAKDTQYF. As DNA, the CDR3 is TGTGCCAGCAGTGAAGCGGGGCCAGGGGCCAAAGATACGCAGTACTTC.

This rearrangement joins TRBV6-1 to TRBJ2-2; perhaps TRBD1 as D (6 bases). CDR1 MNHNS and CDR2 SASEGT come from the germline V gene. V was cut by 5 bases and J by 0 bases, with 16 bases left in between. The CDR3 has 17 residues. The CDR3 sequence: CASSTHRDTTNTGELFF. The CDR3 coding sequence is TGTGCCAGCAGTACCCACCGGGACACCACGAACACCGGGGAGCTGTTTTTT.

The chain recombines TRBV12-5 with TRBJ2-3; 7 nucleotides match TRBD2. With the DNA end fitting TRBJ2-7 better, the J assignment may be wrong. The germline V gene has CDR1 LGHNT and CDR2 FRNRAP. This CDR3 has 16 residues. CDR3 bases: TGTGCTAGTGGTTTGGTACCGGGGGGAGTTATCGACGAGCAGTACTTC. Amino acids: CASGLVPGGVIDEQYF.

In its sample, this clonotype ranks as large. The chain combines TRBV6-1 with TRBJ2-3, with 11 bases lining up with TRBD2. CDR3 length: 15 residues. With V trimmed by 9 bases and J by 2 bases, 7 bases remained unmatched. The V gene's germline CDR1 is MNHNS and CDR2 SASEGT. DNA of the CDR3: TGTGCCAGTTGGGGGACTAGCGGACACACAGATACGCAGTATTTT. It encodes CASWGTSGHTDTQYF.

This clonotype was detected a few times. V and J are TRBV20-1 and TRBJ2-1; D is ambiguous. The J call may be incorrect, as the DNA end agrees better with TRBJ2-7. CDR3 length: 12 amino acids. The V gene's germline CDR1 is DFQATT and CDR2 SNEGSKA (reference sequence). The CDR3 bases are TGCAGTGCCCCTTTTAAGACCTACGAGCAGTACTTC. Encoded protein: CSAPFKTYEQYF.

This chain links TRBV14 with TRBJ2-1; D might be TRBD2 (5 bases). The tail of the sequence fits TRBJ2-7 better, so the J call may be wrong. The germline CDR1 and CDR2 sequences are SGHDN and FVKESK. CDR3 length: 14 amino acids. The DNA of the CDR3 is TGTGCCAGCAGCCAAGCGGGCGGGTCAGACGAGCAGTACTTC. Protein sequence: CASSQAGGSDEQYF.

At least ten counts were recorded for this clonotype. The V and J genes are TRBV6-5 and TRBJ2-1; D unclear. Trimming stripped 3 bases from V and 5 bases from J, with 23 bases between. CDR3 length: 18 residues. The germline V gene encodes CDR1 MNHEY and CDR2 SVGAGI. CDR3 in DNA: TGTGCCAGCAGTTATGGTGCCCCCTGGGGAAGTATCGACAATGAGCAGTTCTTC. The encoded protein is CASSYGAPWGSIDNEQFF.

V gene TRBV6-1 combines with J gene TRBJ2-2; D call uncertain. TRBJ2-3 matches the DNA end more closely, so the J call is doubtful. The CDR3 has 13 residues. Germline V gene data show CDR1 as MNHNS and CDR2 as SASEGT. The CDR3 sequence: CASRAVCAGKQYF. CDR3 coding DNA: TGTGCCAGCCGGGCTGTGTGCGCAGGTAAGCAGTATTTT.

This clonotype was recorded many times. The V and J genes are TRBV6-5 and TRBJ2-5; D is perhaps TRBD2 (6 bases). Germline-derived CDR1 and CDR2 are MNHEY and SVGAGI. V was trimmed by 4 bases and J by 2 bases, leaving 17 bases between them. The CDR3 is 16 amino acids. This CDR3 reads CASSSFVGRGQETQYF. The DNA of the CDR3 is TGTGCCAGCAGTTCCTTCGTGGGGCGGGGTCAAGAGACCCAGTACTTC.